A single sample gave rise to the 26 T cell receptor beta chains below, sequenced in a study of blood T cell repertoires in COVID-19. TCRdb's copy holds only in-frame clones and misses some; the assay was immunoSEQ multiplex PCR. Of over 200,000 clones in the sample, 70% to 90% are singletons; the top ten hold roughly 11%. The specimen sequenced was peripheral blood. The receptors derive from a man aged 50 to 60 with COVID-19, enrolled during active disease.

This clone has only a few counts. This chain joins TRBV11-2 and TRBJ1-6; D perhaps matches TRBD1 (6 bases). V dropped 4 bases and J dropped 9 bases, with 16 bases sitting between them. Germline CDR1 and CDR2: SGHAT and FQNNGV. CDR3 size: 15 residues. The DNA for the CDR3 is TGTGCCAGCAGCTCCCTACAGGGAATTGGTTCACCCCTCCACTTT. Encoded protein: CASSSLQGIGSPLHF.

With regard to this clone: At the DNA level, this CDR3 is encoded by other sequences in the same sample as well. The chain couples TRBV5-1 to TRBJ1-1; D is unresolved. Trimming removed 0 bases at V and 1 base at J, with 4 bases between. The germline CDR1 and CDR2 sequences are SGHRS and YFSETQ. The CDR3 has 13 residues. CDR3: CASSLVRNTEAFF. In DNA form, the CDR3 reads TGCGCCAGCAGCTTGGTCAGGAACACTGAAGCTTTCTTT.

J is TRBJ1-2 and V is TRBV3-1 (or the pseudogene TRBV3-2); 7 nucleotides align to TRBD1. In germline, CDR1 is LGHDT, CDR2 YNNKEL (reference sequence). CDR3 size: 13 residues. V lost 4 bases, J lost 8 bases, and 7 bases stayed unmatched. DNA of the CDR3: TGTGCCAGCAGCCGCGAGACAGGGACAGGCTACACCTTC. It yields the protein CASSRETGTGYTF.

There are a few counts of this clone. CDR3 DNA sequence: TGTGCCAGCAGTTTGCCGTCTAGCGGGAGGCACGAGCAGTTCTTC. It encodes CASSLPSSGRHEQFF. The gene calls are TRBV28 and TRBJ2-1; 11 bases are shared with TRBD2. CDR1 is MDHEN, CDR2 SYDVKM, per germline. The CDR3 runs to 15 residues. V lost 3 bases, J lost 10 bases, and 8 bases stayed unmatched.

The V and J genes are TRBV10-3 and TRBJ1-1; D is undetermined. Germline loops: CDR1 ENHRY, CDR2 SYGVKD. Trimming pared 0 bases from V and 4 bases from J, leaving 15 bases between. This CDR3 is 16 amino acids long. The CDR3 spells CAISESSVAEGTEAFF. CDR3 DNA sequence: TGTGCCATCAGTGAGTCCTCGGTGGCTGAGGGCACTGAAGCTTTCTTT.

This clone was seen a handful of times. The V and J genes are TRBV5-8 and TRBJ1-6; D gene uncertain. This CDR3 has 15 amino acids. Trimming shortened V by 4 bases and J by 9 bases, and 17 bases separated the two germline ends. Germline V gene sequence: CDR1 SGHTS, CDR2 YDEGEE. CDR3 in amino acids: CASSTLGGRGSPLHF. For the CDR3, the DNA is TGTGCCAGCAGCACCCTCGGAGGCCGGGGTTCACCCCTCCACTTT.

The V gene is TRBV30, the J gene TRBJ1-1, with TRBD1 identical over 7 bases. This CDR3 comprises 12 residues. Germline CDR1 and CDR2: GTSNPN and SVGIG (reference sequence). Unmatched junction bases numbered 2, after V lost 4 bases and J lost 3 bases. In nucleotides, the CDR3 is TGTGCCTGGAAGCAGGGGGACACTGAAGCTTTCTTT. Translation: CAWKQGDTEAFF.

The chain employs TRBV5-4 and TRBJ2-3, with TRBD2 matching 11 bases. The CDR3 runs to 16 residues. CDR1 and CDR2 (germline): SGHNT, YYREEE (reference sequence). V dropped 3 bases and J dropped 2; count of bases not matched to a gene: 5. The CDR3 protein is CASSSRLAGPTDTQYF. In nucleotides, the CDR3 is TGTGCCAGCAGCTCCAGACTAGCGGGACCCACAGATACGCAGTATTTT.

The J gene is TRBJ2-5, the V gene TRBV28, with 7 nucleotides matching TRBD2. The germline V gene encodes CDR1 MDHEN and CDR2 SYDVKM. V trimming: 6 bases; J trimming: 2 bases; junction bases outside the gene matches: 6. CDR3 length: 14 amino acids. This chain's CDR3 is CASRPGLQQETQYF. The CDR3 DNA sequence: TGTGCCAGCAGACCGGGACTACAACAAGAGACCCAGTACTTC.

The chain combines TRBV27 with TRBJ1-1, with TRBD1 as a possible D gene (6 bases). Trimming took off 6 bases at V and 1 base at J, with 9 bases between the two ends. The CDR3 is 13 residues long. Germline loops: CDR1 MNHEY, CDR2 SMNVEV (reference sequence). CDR3 sequence reads: CASSRTENTEAFF. As DNA, the CDR3 is TGTGCCAGCAGCCGGACAGAGAACACTGAAGCTTTCTTT.

This chain links TRBV5-1 with TRBJ2-7, with D unresolved. CDR1 and CDR2 (germline): SGHRS, YFSETQ. V was clipped by 0 bases and J by 0 bases, with 7 bases between them. This CDR3 has 14 residues. The CDR3 nucleotides read TGCGCCAGCAGCTTGGTTGCGAGCTCCTACGAGCAGTACTTC. Amino acid sequence: CASSLVASSYEQYF.

The chain combines TRBV28 with TRBJ1-4; the match to TRBD1 covers 7 bases. The germline V gene has CDR1 MDHEN and CDR2 SYDVKM. This CDR3 is built from 13 residues. Trimming cost V 6 bases and J 6 bases; bases outside gene matches: 4. CDR3 bases: TGTGCCAGCAGGAAAGGGGGCTATGAAAAACTGTTTTTT. It specifies CASRKGGYEKLFF.

This chain uses TRBV9 with TRBJ2-3, with D unclear. The CDR3 runs to 17 residues. Between the trimmed V and J ends, which lost 4 bases and 3 bases, there was a span of 21 bases. Germline-derived CDR1 and CDR2 are SGDLS and YYNGEE. CDR3 region: CASSQRDAPWRTDTQYF. The CDR3 DNA sequence: TGTGCCAGCAGCCAACGCGACGCGCCGTGGCGGACAGATACGCAGTATTTT.

The chain is built from TRBV5-4 and TRBJ2-2, with a possible D match to TRBD2 (6 bases). The CDR3 is 15 residues long. Germline V lookup: CDR1 SGHNT, CDR2 YYREEE (reference sequence). V shed 0 bases and J shed 6 bases, with 12 bases lying between them. CDR3 coding DNA: TGTGCCAGCAGCTTGGTTGGGGGGAAATCCGGGGAGCTGTTTTTT. Protein product: CASSLVGGKSGELFF.

V is TRBV4-2 and J is TRBJ2-7; TRBD2 aligns across 8 bases. V lost 3 bases, J lost 2 bases, and 9 bases stayed unmatched. The CDR3 is made up of 16 amino acids. Germline values: CDR1 LGHNA, CDR2 YNFKEQ. The CDR3 nucleotides are TGTGCCAGCAGCCAGGCAGGAGCGGGAGACGCCTACGAGCAGTACTTC. It codes for CASSQAGAGDAYEQYF.

V gene TRBV10-3 combines with J gene TRBJ1-1; D possibly corresponds to TRBD1 (5 bases). Per the germline V gene, CDR1 is ENHRY and CDR2 is SYGVKD. The ends were cut back, 6 bases at V and 2 bases at J, with 10 bases in the middle. The CDR3 runs to 13 residues. For the CDR3, the DNA is TGTGCCATCAGATCGACAGCAAACACTGAAGCTTTCTTT. Residues: CAIRSTANTEAFF.

This clone was detected a few times. The chain has TRBV12-3 or TRBV12-4 and TRBJ2-2; D is perhaps TRBD2 (6 bases). The CDR3 is 13 residues long. V was clipped by 6 bases and J by 6 bases, with 11 bases between them. DNA for the CDR3: TGTGCCAGCAGCCGTTGGGGGGCCGGGGAGCTGTTTTTT. It yields the protein CASSRWGAGELFF.

This clone was observed a few times. This chain connects TRBV7-3 to TRBJ2-7, with 9 bases that match TRBD1. Germline V gene sequence: CDR1 SGHTA, CDR2 FQGTGA. V dropped 5 bases and J dropped 9; count of bases not matched to a gene: 2. This CDR3 contains 11 residues. This CDR3 is CASSEGQGQYF. CDR3 sequence (DNA): TGTGCCAGCAGCGAGGGACAGGGGCAGTACTTC.

The V and J genes are TRBV7-3 and TRBJ2-1; TRBD2 matches 9 bases. Germline loops: CDR1 SGHTA, CDR2 FQGTGA. The J segment lost 7 bases and the V segment lost 2 bases, leaving 9 bases of the junction unmatched. The CDR3 loop spans 16 amino acids. CDR3 protein: CASSLSGASGMNEQFF. In DNA, the CDR3 is TGTGCCAGCAGCTTATCCGGGGCTAGCGGGATGAATGAGCAGTTCTTC.

V is TRBV24-1 and J is TRBJ2-5; 8 bases align to TRBD2. Per germline, CDR1 KGHDR and CDR2 SFDVKD. The CDR3 is 16 residues long. The ends lost 2 bases at V and 6 bases at J; junction bases unmatched: 10. The CDR3 nucleotides are TGTGCCACCAGTGATTCCAAAGCGGGAGTCACGCAGACCCAGTACTTC. It codes for CATSDSKAGVTQTQYF.

The rearrangement joins TRBV20-1 to TRBJ2-3; 7 bases fit TRBD2. The CDR3 extends over 13 amino acids. Trimming at V came to 3 bases and at J to 4 bases, leaving 4 bases not matched to a gene. CDR1 and CDR2 (germline): DFQATT, SNEGSKA (reference sequence). The CDR3 region has the DNA TGCAGTGCTAGTCCCCTAGCGGCAGATACGCAGTATTTT. Its translation: CSASPLAADTQYF.

V is TRBV6-2 or TRBV6-3 and J is TRBJ1-4, with D possibly TRBD1 on 5 matching bases. The germline V gene has CDR1 MNHEY and CDR2 SVGEGT. CDR3 length equals 13 residues. V lost 7 bases and J lost 8, with 14 bases in between. The CDR3 region has the DNA TGTGCCAGCAACCCACCGGGGGTCGAAAAACTGTTTTTT. It encodes CASNPPGVEKLFF.

The rearrangement uses TRBV7-9 and TRBJ2-3, with TRBD2 matching 12 bases. Per germline, CDR1 SEHNR and CDR2 FQNEAQ (reference sequence). Losses at the gene ends were 5 bases for V and 4 bases for J; bases not matched to a gene: 4. There are 15 residues in the CDR3. Here the CDR3 DNA reads TGTGCCAGCAGCCGGACTAGCGGGGAGGCAGATACGCAGTATTTT. The encoded protein is CASSRTSGEADTQYF.

This chain uses TRBV7-7 with TRBJ2-1; 8 nucleotides line up with TRBD2. V lost 3 bases, J lost 9 bases, and 10 bases stayed unmatched. CDR3 length: 15 residues. The germline gives CDR1 SSHAT, CDR2 FNYEAQ (reference sequence). This CDR3 reads CASSLETGGAGEQFF. CDR3 nucleotides: TGTGCCAGCAGCTTGGAAACCGGGGGGGCGGGTGAGCAGTTCTTC.

This rearrangement joins TRBV6-4 to TRBJ1-5; TRBD1 aligns across 9 bases. CDR1 and CDR2 (germline): MRHNA, SNTAGT. The ends lost 6 bases at V and 6 bases at J; junction bases unmatched: 9. The CDR3 is 15 amino acids. CDR3 sequence (DNA): TGTGCCAGCAGGGGGGGGACAGGGACTAGTCAGCCCCAGCATTTT. It translates to CASRGGTGTSQPQHF.

The CDR3 nucleotides read TGTGCCAGTAGTATAGATCGGGCGGGAGTACAAGATACGCAGTATTTT. It encodes CASSIDRAGVQDTQYF. V gene TRBV19 combines with J gene TRBJ2-3, with 7 bases matching TRBD2. This CDR3 spans 16 amino acids. With 0 bases clipped from V and 5 bases from J, the junction kept 8 bases outside the gene matches. Germline loops: CDR1 LNHDA, CDR2 SQIVND (reference sequence).